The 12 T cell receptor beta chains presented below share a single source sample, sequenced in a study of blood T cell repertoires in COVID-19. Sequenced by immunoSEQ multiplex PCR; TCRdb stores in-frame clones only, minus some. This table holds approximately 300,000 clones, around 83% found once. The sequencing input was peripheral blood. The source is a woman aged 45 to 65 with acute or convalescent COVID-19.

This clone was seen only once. The CDR3 reads CASSPAPGSTEAFF. The CDR3 DNA reads TGCGCCAGCAGCCCGGCTCCGGGGAGCACTGAAGCTTTCTTT. J is TRBJ1-1 and V is TRBV5-1; D unclear. The CDR3 sequence is 14 residues long. The V and J ends lost 4 bases and 4 bases respectively, with 14 bases between them. Germline V CDR1 and CDR2: SGHRS, YFSETQ.

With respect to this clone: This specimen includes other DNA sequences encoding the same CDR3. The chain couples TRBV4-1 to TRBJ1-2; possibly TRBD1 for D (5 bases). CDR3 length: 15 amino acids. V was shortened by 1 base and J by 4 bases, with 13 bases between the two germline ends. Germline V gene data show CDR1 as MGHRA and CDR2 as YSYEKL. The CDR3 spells CASSQGVQGGYGYTF. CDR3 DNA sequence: TGCGCCAGCAGCCAAGGGGTGCAGGGCGGCTATGGCTACACCTTC.

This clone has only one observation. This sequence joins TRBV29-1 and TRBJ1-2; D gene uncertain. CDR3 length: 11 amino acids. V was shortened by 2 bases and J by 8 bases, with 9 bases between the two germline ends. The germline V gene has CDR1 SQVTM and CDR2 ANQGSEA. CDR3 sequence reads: CSVELRGGYTF. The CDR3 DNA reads TGCAGCGTTGAACTCCGAGGCGGCTACACCTTC.

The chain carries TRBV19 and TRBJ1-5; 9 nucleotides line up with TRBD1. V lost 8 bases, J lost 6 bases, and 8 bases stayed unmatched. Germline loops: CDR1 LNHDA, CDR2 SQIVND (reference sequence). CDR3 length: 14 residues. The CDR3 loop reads CASSGTGSSQPQHF. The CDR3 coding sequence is TGTGCCAGTTCCGGGACAGGGAGCTCTCAGCCCCAGCATTTT. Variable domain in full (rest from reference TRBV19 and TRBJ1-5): DGGITQSPKYLFRKEGQNVTLSCEQNLNHDAMYWYRQDPGQGLRLIYYSQIVNDFQKGDIAEGYSVSREKKESFPLTVTSAQKNPTAFYLCASSGTGSSQPQHFGDGTRLSIL.

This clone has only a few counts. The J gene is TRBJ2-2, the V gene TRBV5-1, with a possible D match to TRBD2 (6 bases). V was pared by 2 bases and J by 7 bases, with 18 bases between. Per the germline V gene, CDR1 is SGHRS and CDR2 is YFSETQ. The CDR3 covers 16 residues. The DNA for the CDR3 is TGCGCCAGCAGCTTCTCGGACGGAGGGATAGGCGGGGAGCTGTTTTTT. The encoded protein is CASSFSDGGIGGELFF.

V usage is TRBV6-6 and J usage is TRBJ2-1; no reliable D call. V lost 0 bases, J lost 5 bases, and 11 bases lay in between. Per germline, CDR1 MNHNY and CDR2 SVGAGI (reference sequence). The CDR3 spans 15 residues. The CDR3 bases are TGTGCCAGCAGTTACTCAAGTACTGGGCACAATGAGCAGTTCTTC. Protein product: CASSYSSTGHNEQFF.

CDR3 coding DNA: TGTGCCAGCAGTTTTGGAGGTCGCGAGCAGTACTTC. This translates into CASSFGGREQYF. V is TRBV27 and J is TRBJ2-7; a possible D gene is TRBD2 (5 bases). The CDR3 has 12 amino acids. The V end was cut by 3 bases, the J end by 6 bases, with 9 bases between. Per the germline V gene, CDR1 is MNHEY and CDR2 is SMNVEV (reference sequence).

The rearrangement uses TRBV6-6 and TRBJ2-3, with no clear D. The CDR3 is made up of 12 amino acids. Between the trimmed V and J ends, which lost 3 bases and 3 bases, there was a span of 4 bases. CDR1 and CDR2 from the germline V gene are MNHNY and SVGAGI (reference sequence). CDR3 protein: CASSYQTDTQYF. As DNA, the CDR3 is TGTGCCAGCAGTTATCAGACAGATACGCAGTATTTT.

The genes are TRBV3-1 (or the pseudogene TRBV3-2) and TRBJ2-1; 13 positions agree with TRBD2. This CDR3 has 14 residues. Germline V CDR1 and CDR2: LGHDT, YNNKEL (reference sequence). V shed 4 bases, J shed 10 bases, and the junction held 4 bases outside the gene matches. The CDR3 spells CASSRTSGGREQFF. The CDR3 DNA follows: TGTGCCAGCAGCCGGACTAGCGGGGGCAGGGAGCAGTTCTTC.

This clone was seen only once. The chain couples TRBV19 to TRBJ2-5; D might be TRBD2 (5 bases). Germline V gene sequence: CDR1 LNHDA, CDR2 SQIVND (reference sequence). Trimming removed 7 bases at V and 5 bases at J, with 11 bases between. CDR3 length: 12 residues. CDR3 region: CASTGVGETQYF. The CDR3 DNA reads TGTGCCAGTACCGGGGTTGGGGAGACCCAGTACTTC.

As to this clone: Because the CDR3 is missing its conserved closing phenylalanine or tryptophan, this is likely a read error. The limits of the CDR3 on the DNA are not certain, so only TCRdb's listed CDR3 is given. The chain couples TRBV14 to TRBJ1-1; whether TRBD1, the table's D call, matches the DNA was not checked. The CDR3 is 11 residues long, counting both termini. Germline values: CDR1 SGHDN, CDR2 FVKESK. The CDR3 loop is CASPTSEASGE.

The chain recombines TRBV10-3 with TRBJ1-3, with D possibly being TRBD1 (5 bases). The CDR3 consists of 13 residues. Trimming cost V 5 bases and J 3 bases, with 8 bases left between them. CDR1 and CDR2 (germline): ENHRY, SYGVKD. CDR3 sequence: CAISTGFGNTIYF. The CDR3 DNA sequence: TGTGCCATCAGTACAGGTTTTGGAAACACCATATATTTT.